This TCR beta chain was captured in a study of blood T cell repertoires in COVID-19. Study overall: Some COVID-19 samples were acute and others convalescent; all came from the United States, Italy and Spain. Nucleic acid was either cDNA or gDNA, and it came from T cells, B-cell-depleted T cells, or PBMCs.

The V and J ends lost 2 bases and 4 bases respectively, with 15 bases between them. Germline lookup yields CDR1 SGHRS and CDR2 YFSETQ. This CDR3 contains 15 residues. Authors' methods: Reference gene primer amplification gave estimated nucleated cell counts. Using immunoSEQ multiplex PCR, the repertoire was profiled, and TCRdb retains in-frame clones only, with some absent. The D gene and trimming were derived from the DNA, and the V and J assignments and clone size from that table. The data contain some 340,000 clones, 85% to 95% of them seen just once; the ten biggest clones take up 3% to 5%. The sequence was obtained from a woman aged 25 to 39 who had been exposed to COVID-19. Sequenced sample: PBMCs or T cells enriched from blood (not recorded which). The chain is built from TRBV5-1 and TRBJ1-1; D perhaps matches TRBD1 (5 bases). The CDR3 DNA reads TGCGCCAGCAGCTTAACCCCCACGGGGGTCACTGAAGCTTTCTTT. It translates to CASSLTPTGVTEAFF.